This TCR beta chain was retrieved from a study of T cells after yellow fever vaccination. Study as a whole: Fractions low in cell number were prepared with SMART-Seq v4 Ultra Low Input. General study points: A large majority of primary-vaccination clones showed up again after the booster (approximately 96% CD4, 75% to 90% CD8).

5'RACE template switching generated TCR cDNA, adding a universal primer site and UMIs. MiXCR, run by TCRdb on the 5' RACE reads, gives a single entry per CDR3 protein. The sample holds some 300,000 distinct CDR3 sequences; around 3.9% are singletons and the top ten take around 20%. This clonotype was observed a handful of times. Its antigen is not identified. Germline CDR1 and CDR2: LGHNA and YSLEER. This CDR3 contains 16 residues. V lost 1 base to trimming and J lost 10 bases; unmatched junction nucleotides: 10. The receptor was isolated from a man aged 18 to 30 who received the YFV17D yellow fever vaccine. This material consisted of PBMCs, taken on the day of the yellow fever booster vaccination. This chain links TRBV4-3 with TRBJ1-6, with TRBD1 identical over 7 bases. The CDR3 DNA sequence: TGCGCCAGCAGCCAAGCCCGACAGGGTGATGGGTCACCCCTCCACTTT. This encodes CASSQARQGDGSPLHF.